One and the same sample provided the 27 T cell receptor beta chains below, sequenced in a study of blood T cell repertoires in COVID-19. Clones were read by immunoSEQ multiplex PCR, and TCRdb kept only the in-frame ones, dropping some. The data show about 250,000 clones, roughly 82% seen once. What was sequenced was peripheral blood. The receptors stem from a woman over 75 with COVID-19, enrolled during active disease.

The chain has TRBV6-6 and TRBJ1-5; TRBD1 matches at 7 bases. This CDR3 region has 16 residues. Germline lookup yields CDR1 MNHNY and CDR2 SVGAGI (reference sequence). J lost 5 bases, V lost 4 bases, and 11 bases had no gene match. Here the CDR3 reads CASSFPDRDSDQPQHF. The CDR3 coding sequence is TGTGCCAGCAGTTTCCCTGACAGGGACAGCGATCAGCCCCAGCATTTT.

The chain links TRBV3-1 (or the pseudogene TRBV3-2) to TRBJ2-1; D is possibly TRBD1 (5 bases). CDR3 length equals 16 residues. V lost 2 bases, J lost 3 bases, and 14 bases lay in between. CDR1 LGHDT and CDR2 YNNKEL come from the germline V gene (reference sequence). The CDR3 loop reads CASSQSAGSYYNEQFF. The CDR3 DNA is TGTGCCAGCAGCCAATCAGCAGGGTCGTACTACAATGAGCAGTTCTTC.

This clone was observed once. The rearrangement joins TRBV19 to TRBJ1-1, with 7 positions matching TRBD1. The CDR3 loop spans 14 amino acids. Germline V lookup: CDR1 LNHDA, CDR2 SQIVND (reference sequence). V was pared by 6 bases and J by 6 bases, with 10 bases of the junction left unmatched. CDR3 coding DNA: TGTGCCAGTAGCACGGGGCAGGGGGTTGCTGAAGCTTTCTTT. Its translation: CASSTGQGVAEAFF.

The chain uses TRBV24-1 and TRBJ2-5, with D perhaps matching TRBD2 (7 bases). The CDR3 consists of 18 residues. Germline CDR1 and CDR2: KGHDR and SFDVKD. Trimming cost V 0 bases and J 1 base, with 17 bases left between them. CDR3 coding DNA: TGTGCCACCAGTGATTTGCCGAGGGGGGGGACATCCCAAGAGACCCAGTACTTC. Translating it yields CATSDLPRGGTSQETQYF.

The chain has TRBV11-2 and TRBJ1-1, with 9 bases fitting TRBD1. The ends lost 1 base at V and 2 bases at J; junction bases unmatched: 5. Germline values: CDR1 SGHAT, CDR2 FQNNGV. The CDR3 is 16 amino acids. CDR3 loop: CASSLGGTGRNTEAFF. The CDR3 DNA is TGTGCCAGCAGCTTAGGGGGGACAGGGCGAAACACTGAAGCTTTCTTT.

This chain connects TRBV5-4 to TRBJ1-1, with 7 nucleotides matching TRBD1. V was clipped by 4 bases and J by 5 bases; unmatched bases: 11. The CDR3 extends over 15 amino acids. Germline V gene data show CDR1 as SGHNT and CDR2 as YYREEE (reference sequence). The CDR3 DNA follows: TGTGCCAGCAGCCCGGGCGTAGACAGGGTGACTGAAGCTTTCTTT. It yields the protein CASSPGVDRVTEAFF.

This clone was seen only a few times. The chain combines TRBV28 with TRBJ1-1; unclear D gene. V lost 10 bases and J lost 6, with 18 bases in between. Germline V lookup: CDR1 MDHEN, CDR2 SYDVKM. CDR3 length: 13 amino acids. CDR3 nucleotide sequence: TGTGCCATCGAGCCCGTCCAGCGGTCTGAAGCTTTCTTT. Translated, it gives CAIEPVQRSEAFF. Combining the CDR3 with reference TRBV28 and TRBJ1-1 gives the whole variable domain DVKVTQSSRYLVKRTGEKVFLECVQDMDHENMFWYRQDPGLGLRLIYFSYDVKMKEKGDIPEGYSVSREKKERFSLILESASTNQTSMYLCAIEPVQRSEAFFGQGTRLTVV.

The V gene is TRBV19, the J gene TRBJ1-2; 7 nucleotides line up with TRBD1. Looked up from germline, CDR1 is LNHDA and CDR2 is SQIVND (reference sequence). V gave up 5 bases and J gave up 10 bases; unmatched junction bases: 7. The CDR3 has 12 residues. The CDR3 is CASSFGQATYTF. Here the CDR3 DNA reads TGTGCCAGTAGTTTCGGACAGGCTACCTACACCTTC.

The chain recombines TRBV3-1 (or the pseudogene TRBV3-2) with TRBJ1-2; 7 bases fit TRBD1. Trimming cost V 3 bases and J 8 bases; bases outside gene matches: 15. The CDR3 length is 16 residues. Germline V CDR1 and CDR2: LGHDT, YNNKEL (reference sequence). The CDR3 is CASSQLGQSGGSGYTF. The CDR3 nucleotides read TGTGCCAGCAGCCAGTTGGGACAGTCCGGAGGGAGCGGCTACACCTTC.

This clone was observed a few times. This rearrangement joins TRBV4-1 to TRBJ1-5; D may be TRBD1 (6 bases). V was clipped by 1 base and J by 6 bases, with 13 bases between them. Germline lookup yields CDR1 MGHRA and CDR2 YSYEKL. This CDR3 is 15 amino acids long. CDR3 residues: CASSQVGGQFQPQHF. The CDR3 coding sequence is TGCGCCAGCAGCCAAGTTGGGGGACAATTTCAGCCCCAGCATTTT.

The rearrangement joins TRBV3-1 (or the pseudogene TRBV3-2) to TRBJ2-2; perhaps TRBD2 as D (6 bases). The CDR3 is 14 amino acids. Germline V gene data show CDR1 as LGHDT and CDR2 as YNNKEL (reference sequence). V was shortened by 9 bases and J by 2 bases, with 13 bases between the two germline ends. The CDR3 region has the DNA TGTGCCAGTGGGGGGACCGATAACACCGGGGAGCTGTTTTTT. This codes for CASGGTDNTGELFF.

This clone has more than one count but fewer than ten. V and J are TRBV28 and TRBJ1-5, with D hard to call. Germline lookup yields CDR1 MDHEN and CDR2 SYDVKM. This CDR3 contains 16 residues. V lost 2 bases, J lost 5 bases, and 16 bases lay in between. The CDR3 region is CASSLNSGSGYQPQHF. The CDR3 DNA is TGTGCCAGCAGTTTAAATTCGGGTTCGGGGTATCAGCCCCAGCATTTT.

DNA for the CDR3: TGTGCCAGCAGTGAACTACTAGCGGGGGTTTACAATGAGCAGTTCTTC. Amino acid sequence: CASSELLAGVYNEQFF. The chain links TRBV6-1 to TRBJ2-1; 11 bases line up with TRBD2. This CDR3 has 16 residues. V lost 2 bases and J lost 4; bases outside the gene matches: 4. Germline loops: CDR1 MNHNS, CDR2 SASEGT.

The gene calls are TRBV7-2 and TRBJ1-6; D is uncertain. The germline V gene encodes CDR1 SGHTA and CDR2 FQGNSA. Trimming pared 2 bases from V and 10 bases from J, leaving 9 bases between. The CDR3 length is 13 residues. The CDR3: CASSLLVESPLHF. DNA for the CDR3: TGTGCCAGCAGCTTATTAGTCGAGTCACCCCTCCACTTT.

The J gene is TRBJ1-6, the V gene TRBV2; 11 bases map to TRBD1. J was trimmed by 10 bases and V by 6 bases; bases with no gene match: 8. The CDR3 totals 15 residues. Germline CDR1 reads SNHLY; CDR2 reads FYNNEI. The CDR3: CASSPPDRGQSPLHF. For the CDR3, the DNA is TGTGCCAGCAGCCCTCCGGACAGGGGGCAATCACCCCTCCACTTT.

The chain is built from TRBV29-1 and TRBJ2-2; TRBD1 is a possible D gene (6 bases). This CDR3 is 14 amino acids long. Deletions cut 4 bases from V and 6 bases from J, with 15 bases between. Germline CDR1 and CDR2: SQVTM and ANQGSEA. The CDR3 here is CSVAVGGYAGELFF. The CDR3 DNA is TGCAGCGTTGCCGTAGGGGGTTATGCCGGGGAGCTGTTTTTT.

V gene TRBV3-1 (or the pseudogene TRBV3-2) combines with J gene TRBJ2-5; D call uncertain. The CDR3 extends over 13 amino acids. The V and J ends lost 6 bases and 0 bases respectively, with 8 bases between them. Germline CDR1 LGHDT, CDR2 YNNKEL (reference sequence). This CDR3 reads CASRDNNQETQYF. Written as DNA, the CDR3 is TGTGCCAGCAGAGACAACAACCAAGAGACCCAGTACTTC.

J is TRBJ1-3 and V is TRBV6-5, with D possibly being TRBD1 (5 bases). The CDR3 runs to 12 residues. V shed 0 bases and J shed 11 bases, with 8 bases lying between them. In germline, CDR1 is MNHEY, CDR2 SVGAGI. The CDR3 is CASSYSGGAIYF. The CDR3 region has the DNA TGTGCCAGCAGTTACTCGGGGGGAGCCATATATTTT.

V usage is TRBV30 and J usage is TRBJ2-6, with a possible D match to TRBD2 (5 bases). Per the germline V gene, CDR1 is GTSNPN and CDR2 is SVGIG (reference sequence). Trimming stripped 2 bases from V and 3 bases from J, with 11 bases between. The CDR3 has 15 amino acids. CDR3 region: CAWSFGINGANVLTF. CDR3 sequence (DNA): TGTGCCTGGAGTTTCGGGATTAATGGGGCCAACGTCCTGACTTTC.

The rearrangement uses TRBV7-2 and TRBJ2-7; 8 bases align to TRBD1. CDR3 length: 14 amino acids. Per the germline V gene, CDR1 is SGHTA and CDR2 is FQGNSA. With 5 bases clipped from V and 2 bases from J, the junction kept 5 bases outside the gene matches. In DNA form, the CDR3 reads TGTGCCAGCAGCAGGGGACAGGTTGCCTACGAGCAGTACTTC. Translation gives CASSRGQVAYEQYF.

The count of this clone is one. This sequence joins TRBV18 and TRBJ2-5; tentative D call: TRBD1 (5 bases). The CDR3 has 14 residues. V dropped 3 bases and J dropped 5 bases, with 13 bases sitting between them. Germline V gene lookup returns CDR1 KGHSH and CDR2 LQKENI. CDR3 residues: CASSPSPRVETQYF. The DNA of the CDR3 is TGTGCCAGCTCACCCTCTCCCAGGGTTGAGACCCAGTACTTC.

The V and J genes are TRBV28 and TRBJ2-3; a weak D match, TRBD1 (6 bases). V was trimmed by 6 bases and J by 6 bases, leaving 16 bases between them. CDR1 is MDHEN, CDR2 SYDVKM, per germline. This CDR3 contains 14 residues. The CDR3 DNA is TGTGCCAGCAGGGCTCACAGGGCAATGGATACGCAGTATTTT. Its translation: CASRAHRAMDTQYF.

The chain has TRBV11-2 and TRBJ1-2; tentatively, D is TRBD1 (6 bases). V shed 3 bases and J shed 7 bases, with 12 bases lying between them. The germline V gene encodes CDR1 SGHAT and CDR2 FQNNGV. The CDR3 runs 13 residues. The CDR3, as DNA: TGTGCCAGCAGCTTCGGGGGGCCCGGTGGCTACACCTTC. This translates into CASSFGGPGGYTF.

CDR3: CASSLAGWDEQFF. For the CDR3, the DNA is TGCGCCAGCAGCTTGGCCGGGTGGGATGAGCAGTTCTTC. The J gene is TRBJ2-1, the V gene TRBV5-1; D is undetermined. Deletions cut 0 bases from V and 8 bases from J, with 9 bases between. The CDR3 is 13 residues long. Germline loops: CDR1 SGHRS, CDR2 YFSETQ.

The chain combines TRBV29-1 with TRBJ1-2; 7 nucleotides agree with TRBD1. Germline V gives CDR1 SQVTM, CDR2 ANQGSEA. The CDR3 has 12 amino acids. Trimming at V came to 7 bases and at J to 4 bases, leaving 6 bases not matched to a gene. The CDR3 region is CSGWDRSYGYTF. CDR3 coding DNA: TGCAGCGGCTGGGACAGAAGCTATGGCTACACCTTC.

The V call is TRBV5-4, the J call TRBJ1-1; TRBD1 might be the D (5 bases). The germline V gene encodes CDR1 SGHNT and CDR2 YYREEE (reference sequence). The CDR3 contains 14 residues. Trimming left V 0 bases short and J 5 bases short, with 11 bases between. The CDR3 spells CASSLAGRGTEAFF. The DNA of the CDR3 is TGTGCCAGCAGCTTGGCAGGGAGGGGTACTGAAGCTTTCTTT.

J is TRBJ1-5 and V is TRBV2; TRBD1 agrees at 9 bases. V lost 8 bases to trimming and J lost 3 bases; unmatched junction nucleotides: 8. The CDR3 has 15 amino acids. Germline V lookup: CDR1 SNHLY, CDR2 FYNNEI. CDR3 in amino acids: CASGRTGANNQPQHF. The CDR3 coding sequence is TGTGCCAGCGGAAGGACAGGGGCAAACAATCAGCCCCAGCATTTT.